What follows are 6 T cell receptor beta chains derived from one specimen sequenced in a study of blood T cells in healthy people across ages. Using a J-beta primer mix together with a sample-barcoded 5' primer, a second PCR was run for 7 to 11 cycles. TCRdb analysed the 5' RACE reads with MiXCR anew, one entry per CDR3 protein. In the table there are approximately 850,000 distinct CDR3 sequences, roughly 64% of which are singletons. Specimen: blood. Every receptor here comes from a man between 25 and 39 years old in good health.

This clonotype was seen a few times. The chain is built from TRBV7-8 and TRBJ2-1; D gene ambiguous. The length of the CDR3 is 13 residues. The germline CDR1 and CDR2 sequences are SGHVS and FQNEAQ. V was clipped by 6 bases and J by 2 bases, with 8 bases between them. The CDR3 DNA reads as TGTGCCAGCAGTCCAGCAGCCTACAATGAGCAGTTCTTC. It encodes CASSPAAYNEQFF. The full variable domain, completed using reference TRBV7-8 and TRBJ2-1, is GAGVSQSPRYKVAKRGQDVALRCDPISGHVSLFWYQQALGQGPEFLTYFQNEAQLDKSGLPSDRFFAERPEGSVSTLKIQRTQQEDSAVYLCASSPAAYNEQFFGPGTRLTVL.

This chain's CDR3 is CASSRASKLTGATLSGANVLTF. CDR3 DNA: TGCGCCAGCAGCCGAGCTTCAAAATTAACGGGAGCTACCCTCTCTGGGGCCAACGTCCTGACTTTC. The V call is TRBV4-3, the J call TRBJ2-6; D may be TRBD2 (6 bases). The V and J ends lost 4 bases and 0 bases respectively, with 28 bases between them. The CDR3 consists of 22 residues. Germline V gives CDR1 LGHNA, CDR2 YSLEER.

About this clonotype: One end of the junction is discordant with germline, which a read error may explain. V and J are TRBV20-1 and TRBJ1-1; tentative D call: TRBD1 (6 bases). From germline, CDR1 is DFQATT and CDR2 SNEGSKA (reference sequence). CDR3 size: 15 residues. The CDR3 is CSARPPEGGDTKAFF. The DNA of the CDR3 is TGCAGTGCTAGACCACCGGAGGGAGGGGACACTAAAGCTTTCTTT.

The J gene is TRBJ2-3, the V gene TRBV7-2; D possibly corresponds to TRBD2 (6 bases). CDR3 length: 17 residues. V was shortened by 5 bases and J by 5 bases, with 23 bases between the two germline ends. Germline-derived CDR1 and CDR2 are SGHTA and FQGNSA. For the CDR3, the DNA is TGTGCCAGCAGCCTACCCGCGGAGGGCCGTGTTGAAGATACGCAGTATTTT. It specifies CASSLPAEGRVEDTQYF. Full variable domain (outside the CDR3, taken from reference TRBV7-2 and TRBJ2-3): GAGVSQSPSNKVTEKGKDVELRCDPISGHTALYWYRQSLGQGLEFLIYFQGNSAPDKSGLPSDRFSAERTGGSVSTLTIQRTQQEDSAVYLCASSLPAEGRVEDTQYFGPGTRLTVL.

V gene TRBV11-2 combines with J gene TRBJ2-5; TRBD1 is a possible D gene (5 bases). Trimming cost V 4 bases and J 5 bases, with 17 bases left between them. The germline V gene encodes CDR1 SGHAT and CDR2 FQNNGV. The CDR3 is 15 residues long. The CDR3, as DNA: TGTGCCAGCAGCTCTCTTGATAGGGGCTGGGAGACCCAGTACTTC. It codes for CASSSLDRGWETQYF. Full variable domain (remainder filled in from reference TRBV11-2 and TRBJ2-5): EAGVAQSPRYKIIEKRQSVAFWCNPISGHATLYWYQQILGQGPKLLIQFQNNGVVDDSQLPKDRFSAERLKGVDSTLKIQPAKLEDSAVYLCASSSLDRGWETQYFGPGTRLLVL.

The CDR3 loop is CASSASPDRGRDTEAFF. CDR3 coding DNA: TGTGCCAGCAGCGCCTCCCCGGACAGGGGCAGAGACACTGAAGCTTTCTTT. The chain is built from TRBV7-6 and TRBJ1-1; 9 nucleotides agree with TRBD1. The germline CDR1 and CDR2 sequences are SGHVS and FNYEAQ. The CDR3 has 17 amino acids. J lost 3 bases, V lost 5 bases, and 13 bases had no gene match.